The 16 T cell receptor beta chains below all came from one sample that was sequenced in a study of T cells in Graves' hyperthyroidism and ophthalmopathy. The investigators amplified TCR beta CDR3 regions from RNA transcripts. The TCR CDR3 was amplified in a first-round RT-PCR using the HTBI primer set. TCRdb passed the multiplex PCR reads through MiXCR, listing each CDR3 protein once. The repertoire holds about 760,000 distinct CDR3 sequences, with around 40% as singletons. The sequencing input was blood. These receptors were collected from a woman in her 40s with Graves' hyperthyroidism.

The rearrangement links TRBV7-9 to TRBJ2-7, with 9 bases matching TRBD1. The CDR3 spans 13 residues. Per the germline V gene, CDR1 is SEHNR and CDR2 is FQNEAQ (reference sequence). The V and J ends lost 9 bases and 2 bases, in that order; junction bases with no gene match: 5. This chain's CDR3 is CASPGQGAYEQYF. The CDR3 region has the DNA TGTGCCAGTCCGGGACAGGGTGCCTACGAGCAGTACTTC.

V usage is TRBV3-1 and J usage is TRBJ2-7; no firm D call. Germline V gives CDR1 LGHDT, CDR2 YNNKEL (reference sequence). The CDR3 sequence is 13 residues long. Trimming removed 4 bases at V and 7 bases at J, with 14 bases between. CDR3 nucleotides: TGTGCCAGCAGCCTCGGACCGACTTGGGAGCAGTACTTC. It is translated as CASSLGPTWEQYF.

This clonotype was picked up many times. The chain recombines TRBV19 with TRBJ2-7; D might be TRBD2 (6 bases). The germline gives CDR1 LNHDA, CDR2 SQIVND (reference sequence). The CDR3 runs to 15 residues. The V end lost 3 bases, the J end lost 3 bases, and 15 bases lay between the germline ends. The DNA for the CDR3 is TGTGCCAGTAGTATTGTGGGGTCGGGAGTCTACGAGCAGTACTTC. It is translated as CASSIVGSGVYEQYF.

This clonotype has a handful of counts. This chain joins TRBV5-1 and TRBJ1-2; TRBD1 might be the D (5 bases). The V gene lost 4 bases and the J gene lost 2 bases, with 18 bases spanning the gap. Germline V gene lookup returns CDR1 SGHRS and CDR2 YFSETQ. This CDR3 region has 16 residues. CDR3 sequence: CASSHGRAGVNYGYTF. CDR3 in DNA: TGCGCCAGCAGCCATGGCAGGGCGGGGGTCAACTATGGCTACACCTTC.

The sample holds many counts of this clonotype. V is TRBV24-1 and J is TRBJ2-2; a weak D match, TRBD1 (6 bases). V was trimmed by 5 bases and J by 3 bases, leaving 9 bases between them. Germline V gene data show CDR1 as KGHDR and CDR2 as SFDVKD. The CDR3 is made up of 14 amino acids. The CDR3 nucleotides are TGTGCCACCAGTGGAGGGGGACACACCGGGGAGCTGTTTTTT. Its protein is CATSGGGHTGELFF.

The chain couples TRBV12-5 to TRBJ1-1, with a weak D call TRBD1 (6 bases). V was pared by 6 bases and J by 1 base, with 15 bases between. The germline CDR1 and CDR2 sequences are LGHNT and FRNRAP. CDR3 length: 15 residues. The CDR3 coding sequence is TGTGCTAGTGGCCCGGGACATCCGACGAACACTGAAGCTTTCTTT. Translation gives CASGPGHPTNTEAFF.

Comments on this clonotype: Being one base from a much bigger clone, this may be a read error. Likely a read error: the CDR3 ends without its conserved phenylalanine or tryptophan. This chain links TRBV6-5 with TRBJ1-1; D call uncertain. Per the germline V gene, CDR1 is MNHEY and CDR2 is SVGAGI. Between the trimmed V and J ends, which lost 2 bases and 3 bases, there was a span of 7 bases. The CDR3 extends over 13 amino acids. The chain's CDR3 is CASSYGTDTEAFS. The DNA for the CDR3 is TGTGCCAGCAGTTACGGCACAGACACTGAAGCTTTCTCT.

The J gene is TRBJ2-2, the V gene TRBV6-1, with D possibly being TRBD1 (6 bases). V lost 7 bases and J 3 bases, leaving 12 bases between the germline ends. CDR1 is MNHNS and CDR2 is SASEGT in the germline V gene. The CDR3 totals 14 residues. CDR3 loop: CASTGTTHTGELFF. The CDR3 DNA reads as TGTGCCAGCACCGGGACAACCCACACCGGGGAGCTGTTTTTT.

This clonotype was detected ten times or more. This rearrangement joins TRBV2 to TRBJ1-3; D is undetermined. Germline-derived CDR1 and CDR2 are SNHLY and FYNNEI. Trimming cost V 7 bases and J 7 bases, with 17 bases left between them. This CDR3 has 14 amino acids. The CDR3 DNA is TGTGCCAGCAATACCCCTCTACCGGAGAACACCATATATTTT. It yields the protein CASNTPLPENTIYF.

This clonotype was seen repeatedly, ten times or more. J is TRBJ2-7 and V is TRBV11-3, with a tentative D call TRBD1 (6 bases). V gave up 5 bases and J gave up 1 base, with 15 bases separating them. There are 15 residues in the CDR3. CDR1 and CDR2 (germline): SGHNT, YENEEA. The CDR3 loop is CASSAFLTGSYEQYF. For the CDR3, the DNA is TGTGCCAGCAGCGCTTTCCTGACAGGTTCCTACGAGCAGTACTTC.

The chain is built from TRBV11-2 and TRBJ1-5; 10 nucleotides agree with TRBD1. CDR1 and CDR2 (germline): SGHAT, FQNNGV. The junction had 5 bases not matched to a gene; V was cut back by 4 bases and J by 2 bases. This CDR3 is 16 amino acids long. This CDR3 reads CASSSGTGAGNQPQHF. CDR3 in DNA: TGTGCCAGCAGCTCGGGGACAGGGGCAGGCAATCAGCCCCAGCATTTT.

This clonotype was observed at least ten times. The chain joins TRBV15 to TRBJ1-3; possible D gene TRBD1, 5 bases. V was clipped by 2 bases and J by 0 bases, with 14 bases between them. This CDR3 has 17 amino acids. Germline V lookup: CDR1 LNHNV, CDR2 YYDKDF (reference sequence). The CDR3 loop reads CATSRYGQGISGNTIYF. The CDR3 DNA follows: TGTGCCACCAGCAGATATGGACAAGGGATCTCTGGAAACACCATATATTTT.

This clonotype was observed many times. The rearrangement links TRBV7-2 to TRBJ2-7, with D uncertain. V was clipped by 1 base and J by 2 bases, with 6 bases between them. Germline assignment: CDR1 SGHTA and CDR2 FQGNSA. This CDR3 region has 13 residues. The CDR3: CASSLGHPYEQYF. The DNA of the CDR3 is TGTGCCAGCAGCTTAGGACACCCCTACGAGCAGTACTTC.

This clonotype was counted at least ten times. This rearrangement joins TRBV2 to TRBJ1-4, with TRBD1 as a possible D gene (5 bases). Trimming shortened V by 5 bases and J by 12 bases, and 10 bases separated the two germline ends. Germline assignment: CDR1 SNHLY and CDR2 FYNNEI. This CDR3 spans 11 amino acids. The CDR3 is CASSLTEELFF. CDR3 DNA sequence: TGTGCCAGCAGTTTGACAGAGGAACTGTTTTTT.

J is TRBJ2-5 and V is TRBV10-3; D ambiguous. Germline-derived CDR1 and CDR2 are ENHRY and SYGVKD. Trimming cost V 5 bases and J 1 base, with 17 bases left between them. The CDR3 is 16 residues long. For the CDR3, the DNA is TGTGCCATCAGTCCACATTGGCGGTCGGGCCAAGAGACCCAGTACTTC. Translating it yields CAISPHWRSGQETQYF.

This clonotype was found many times. V usage is TRBV25-1 and J usage is TRBJ1-3; TRBD1 might be the D (6 bases). The CDR3 extends over 16 amino acids. V dropped 1 base and J dropped 0 bases, with 10 bases sitting between them. Germline values: CDR1 MGHDK, CDR2 SYGVNS. The chain's CDR3 is CASSESGAASGNTIYF. For the CDR3, the DNA is TGTGCCAGCAGTGAATCGGGGGCAGCCTCTGGAAACACCATATATTTT.